This TCR beta chain was profiled in a study of Graves' ophthalmopathy and Graves' hyperthyroidism. Overall study context: Peripheral blood was gathered at the point of initial diagnosis, before any treatment started.

Regarding this clonotype: Its matching antigen is unknown. A much larger clone sits a single nucleotide away, making a read error possible.

RNA transcripts were the template, and TCR beta CDR3 regions were amplified from them. The first round was an RT-PCR with HTBI primers, and the second round was a multiplex PCR. TCRdb fed the multiplex PCR reads into MiXCR, producing one record per CDR3 protein. Of about 400,000 distinct CDR3 sequences listed, approximately 21% are singletons. Study-wide findings and caveats: Blood also contained most of the expanded thyroid clonotypes above 0.001 frequency.

The hyperthyroidism patients, aged 18 to 65, had been newly diagnosed, with under 2 months' duration. Germline CDR1 is SGHRS and CDR2 is YFSETQ. The CDR3 has 13 residues. Sequencing used peripheral blood. The source of this sequence is a woman aged 18 to 35 with stable Graves' hyperthyroidism. The genes are TRBV5-1 and TRBJ1-1; 7 nucleotides line up with TRBD1. CDR3 DNA sequence: TGCGCCAGCACAGAACAGGGGAACACTGGAGCTTTCTTT. It translates to CASTEQGNTGAFF. The full variable domain, completed using reference TRBV5-1 and TRBJ1-1, is KAGVTQTPRYLIKTRGQQVTLSCSPISGHRSVSWYQQTPGQGLQFLFEYFSETQRNKGNFPGRFSGRQFSNSRSEMNVSTLELGDSALYLCASTEQGNTGAFFGQGTRLTVV.